The clone carrying this T cell receptor (beta chain) was seen once. The data belong to a study of T cell changes during pregnancy in multiple sclerosis. Between the trimmed V and J ends, which lost 3 bases and 0 bases, there was a span of 14 bases. The CDR3 length is 16 residues. CDR1 and CDR2 (germline): SGHTA, FQGTGA. The table came from immunoSEQ multiplex PCR; TCRdb's copy has only in-frame clones and leaves some out. The data show 45,000 to 55,000 clones, 80% to 90% seen once. This receptor was taken from a female donor with multiple sclerosis, enrolled in a pregnancy study. The sample in question was peripheral blood, obtained in the first trimester of pregnancy. The chain carries TRBV7-3 and TRBJ1-1; D may be TRBD1 (5 bases). CDR3 sequence (DNA): TGTGCCAGCAGCTTCGAACCGGGACTGGTGAACACTGAAGCTTTCTTT. Translated: CASSFEPGLVNTEAFF. The full variable domain, rest sourced from reference TRBV7-3 and TRBJ1-1, is GAGVSQTPSNKVTEKGKYVELRCDPISGHTALYWYRQSLGQGPEFLIYFQGTGAADDSGLPNDRFFAVRPEGSVSTLKIQRTERGDSAVYLCASSFEPGLVNTEAFFGQGTRLTVV.